Below are 26 T cell receptor beta chains sequenced from a single sample in a study of T cell responses to AZD1222 COVID-19 vaccine. Sequencing was performed with immunoSEQ multiplex PCR; in TCRdb, only in-frame clones are kept and a portion is missing. The sample has tens of thousands of clones, 70% to 80% seen once; the top ten hold about 5%. The input for sequencing was peripheral blood, taken 28 days after the second AZD1222 dose. These receptors were obtained from an adult who received the AZD1222 COVID-19 vaccine.

V usage is TRBV6-5 and J usage is TRBJ2-3; unclear D gene. CDR3 size: 10 residues. Trimming pared 8 bases from V and 8 bases from J, leaving 8 bases between. CDR1 is MNHEY, CDR2 SVGAGI, per germline. The CDR3 sequence is CASSSGTQYF. In DNA form, the CDR3 reads TGTGCCAGCTCCTCGGGTACGCAGTATTTT.

The chain recombines TRBV5-1 with TRBJ2-5; D remains unclear. Between the trimmed V and J ends, which lost 5 bases and 5 bases, there was a span of 10 bases. Germline CDR1 reads SGHRS; CDR2 reads YFSETQ. The CDR3 runs to 12 residues. CDR3 in DNA: TGCGCCAGCAGTCCAGATCGGGAGACCCAGTACTTC. It yields the protein CASSPDRETQYF.

The rearrangement links TRBV11-2 to TRBJ1-5; D gene uncertain. The CDR3 consists of 14 residues. Germline-derived CDR1 and CDR2 are SGHAT and FQNNGV. The V gene lost 1 base and the J gene lost 3 bases, with 7 bases spanning the gap. In DNA form, the CDR3 reads TGTGCCAGCAGCTTAGGCCACCCCAATCAGCCCCAGCATTTT. This translates into CASSLGHPNQPQHF. The full variable domain, its missing parts supplied by reference TRBV11-2 and TRBJ1-5, is EAGVAQSPRYKIIEKRQSVAFWCNPISGHATLYWYQQILGQGPKLLIQFQNNGVVDDSQLPKDRFSAERLKGVDSTLKIQPAKLEDSAVYLCASSLGHPNQPQHFGDGTRLSIL.

J is TRBJ2-7 and V is TRBV18; possible D gene TRBD2, 5 bases. There are 14 residues in the CDR3. V lost 7 bases, J lost 6 bases, and 19 bases lay in between. The V gene's germline CDR1 is KGHSH and CDR2 LQKENI. CDR3 sequence reads: CASLTSTSGGEQYF. The CDR3 DNA follows: TGTGCCAGCTTAACCAGTACGTCCGGAGGCGAGCAGTACTTC.

The chain recombines TRBV11-2 with TRBJ1-3; no clear D gene. Germline CDR1 is SGHAT and CDR2 is FQNNGV. The CDR3 runs 15 residues. The V end was cut by 1 base, the J end by 0 bases, with 7 bases between. The CDR3 reads CASSLGPISGNTIYF. The CDR3 DNA is TGTGCCAGCAGCTTAGGACCGATCTCTGGAAACACCATATATTTT.

The genes are TRBV6-6 and TRBJ1-5; no clear D. The CDR3 length is 13 residues. The germline V gene encodes CDR1 MNHNY and CDR2 SVGAGI (reference sequence). Trimming left V 6 bases short and J 3 bases short, with 9 bases between. The CDR3 loop is CASSLLDNQPQHF. The CDR3 region has the DNA TGTGCCAGCAGCCTCCTAGACAATCAGCCCCAGCATTTT.

The rearrangement links TRBV19 to TRBJ1-6; D gene ambiguous. Germline V gene data show CDR1 as LNHDA and CDR2 as SQIVND (reference sequence). The CDR3 extends over 16 amino acids. Deletions cut 4 bases from V and 9 bases from J, with 19 bases between. The CDR3 sequence is CASSNRPAGNFSPLHF. Here the CDR3 DNA reads TGTGCCAGTAGTAACCGCCCAGCGGGGAACTTTTCACCCCTCCACTTT.

This chain links TRBV10-3 with TRBJ2-7, with 9 bases matching TRBD1. The junction had 14 bases not matched to a gene; V was cut back by 10 bases and J by 1 base. The CDR3 consists of 16 residues. Per the germline V gene, CDR1 is ENHRY and CDR2 is SYGVKD. CDR3 in DNA: TGTGCCACCGGGTGGGAGGGGACAGGGCTGTCCTACGAGCAGTACTTC. Encoded protein: CATGWEGTGLSYEQYF.

The chain links TRBV3-1 (or the pseudogene TRBV3-2) to TRBJ2-1; 9 nucleotides align to TRBD2. Germline CDR1 reads LGHDT; CDR2 reads YNNKEL (reference sequence). The ends lost 3 bases at V and 9 bases at J; junction bases unmatched: 9. The CDR3 extends over 15 amino acids. The CDR3 is CASSQGSGGFGEQFF. CDR3 nucleotides: TGTGCCAGCAGCCAGGGTAGCGGGGGATTCGGTGAGCAGTTCTTC.

This chain connects TRBV2 to TRBJ1-6, with 8 bases aligning to TRBD1. The junction had 13 bases not matched to a gene; V was cut back by 2 bases and J by 10 bases. The CDR3 covers 17 residues. CDR1 is SNHLY and CDR2 is FYNNEI in the germline V gene. The DNA of the CDR3 is TGTGCCAGCAGTGAAAGGGGGACAGGACCGAACGGATCACCCCTCCACTTT. Protein product: CASSERGTGPNGSPLHF. The entire variable domain, with the rest obtained from reference TRBV2 and TRBJ1-6, is as follows: EPEVTQTPSHQVTQMGQEVILRCVPISNHLYFYWYRQILGQKVEFLVSFYNNEISEKSEIFDDQFSVERPDGSNFTLKIRSTKLEDSAMYFCASSERGTGPNGSPLHFGNGTRLTVT.

Here the CDR3 reads CASSFGQGDGYTF. CDR3 bases: TGTGCCAGCAGCTTCGGACAGGGGGATGGCTACACCTTC. The V and J genes are TRBV7-9 and TRBJ1-2, with 10 bases that match TRBD1. The CDR3 totals 13 residues. From germline, CDR1 is SEHNR and CDR2 FQNEAQ (reference sequence). Losses at the gene ends were 3 bases for V and 6 bases for J; bases not matched to a gene: 1.

The genes are TRBV4-1 and TRBJ1-4, with D maybe TRBD1 (5 bases). V was shortened by 0 bases and J by 2 bases, with 19 bases between the two germline ends. Looked up from germline, CDR1 is MGHRA and CDR2 is YSYEKL. The CDR3 runs 19 residues. CDR3 in DNA: TGCGCCAGCAGCCAAGAGGAACAGCTGGGGCTTGGCACTAATGAAAAACTGTTTTTT. It yields the protein CASSQEEQLGLGTNEKLFF.

V usage is TRBV19 and J usage is TRBJ1-6; D remains ambiguous. This CDR3 is built from 14 residues. Trimming removed 7 bases at V and 5 bases at J, with 12 bases between. Germline CDR1 and CDR2: LNHDA and SQIVND (reference sequence). The CDR3 protein is CASTAGTNNSPLHF. DNA of the CDR3: TGTGCCAGTACCGCGGGAACTAATAATTCACCCCTCCACTTT.

The chain uses TRBV6-5 and TRBJ1-1, with D perhaps TRBD1 (5 bases). Trimming removed 6 bases at V and 0 bases at J, with 11 bases between. Germline V gene data show CDR1 as MNHEY and CDR2 as SVGAGI. CDR3 length: 14 residues. CDR3 sequence reads: CASSRVFMNTEAFF. In DNA, the CDR3 is TGTGCCAGCAGCAGGGTTTTTATGAACACTGAAGCTTTCTTT.

Only one count was recorded for this clone. The rearrangement joins TRBV4-1 to TRBJ2-1; 7 bases align to TRBD2. CDR3 length equals 16 residues. Germline CDR1 MGHRA, CDR2 YSYEKL. The trim removed 2 bases at V and 3 bases at J, leaving 7 bases unmatched. The CDR3 bases are TGCGCCAGCAGCCAATTAACTAGCGCCCTCTACAATGAGCAGTTCTTC. Its translation is CASSQLTSALYNEQFF.

V usage is TRBV4-1 and J usage is TRBJ1-4; 7 bases match TRBD1. The CDR3 has 15 residues. Germline V gene lookup returns CDR1 MGHRA and CDR2 YSYEKL. V gave up 4 bases and J gave up 5 bases; unmatched junction bases: 7. The CDR3 sequence is CASSRLTGTNEKLFF. The CDR3 DNA reads as TGCGCCAGCAGCCGCCTGACAGGGACAAATGAAAAACTGTTTTTT.

J is TRBJ2-3 and V is TRBV7-3; 8 nucleotides match TRBD2. The junction had 5 bases not matched to a gene; V was cut back by 1 base and J by 2 bases. This CDR3 is 16 amino acids long. Germline CDR1 and CDR2: SGHTA and FQGTGA. CDR3 sequence: CASSLRAGGITDTQYF. As DNA, the CDR3 is TGTGCCAGCAGCTTAAGGGCGGGAGGCATCACAGATACGCAGTATTTT. The full variable domain, with the rest looked up from reference TRBV7-3 and TRBJ2-3, is GAGVSQTPSNKVTEKGKYVELRCDPISGHTALYWYRQSLGQGPEFLIYFQGTGAADDSGLPNDRFFAVRPEGSVSTLKIQRTERGDSAVYLCASSLRAGGITDTQYFGPGTRLTVL.

This clone was seen a few times. The chain's CDR3 is CASSPQGGGYSNQPQHF. The CDR3 DNA sequence: TGTGCCAGCAGCCCCCAGGGGGGGGGCTATAGCAATCAGCCCCAGCATTTT. This rearrangement joins TRBV28 to TRBJ1-5; 7 nucleotides align to TRBD1. V lost 6 bases, J lost 0 bases, and 11 bases stayed unmatched. From germline, CDR1 is MDHEN and CDR2 SYDVKM. This CDR3 has 17 residues. The full variable domain, with the rest looked up from reference TRBV28 and TRBJ1-5, is DVKVTQSSRYLVKRTGEKVFLECVQDMDHENMFWYRQDPGLGLRLIYFSYDVKMKEKGDIPEGYSVSREKKERFSLILESASTNQTSMYLCASSPQGGGYSNQPQHFGDGTRLSIL.

The V gene is TRBV27, the J gene TRBJ1-1; the D is unclear. Germline V gene data show CDR1 as MNHEY and CDR2 as SMNVEV (reference sequence). This CDR3 spans 13 amino acids. V lost 3 bases and J lost 1, with 6 bases in between. In DNA, the CDR3 is TGTGCCAGCAGTTTCCGGGAGAACACTGAAGCTTTCTTT. This translates into CASSFRENTEAFF.

The chain has TRBV9 and TRBJ2-4, with D unresolved. This CDR3 spans 12 amino acids. V dropped 3 bases and J dropped 8 bases, with 9 bases sitting between them. The V gene's germline CDR1 is SGDLS and CDR2 YYNGEE. CDR3 amino acids: CASSGPVDIQYF. The CDR3 nucleotides are TGTGCCAGCAGCGGCCCCGTGGACATTCAGTACTTC.

This clone was detected a few times. The chain links TRBV15 to TRBJ1-6, with TRBD1 identical over 9 bases. Germline CDR1 and CDR2: LNHNV and YYDKDF (reference sequence). V lost 2 bases to trimming and J lost 7 bases; unmatched junction nucleotides: 3. The CDR3 runs 15 residues. This CDR3 reads CATSRTGGANSPLHF. The CDR3 DNA reads TGTGCCACCAGCAGAACAGGGGGCGCAAATTCACCCCTCCACTTT.

The chain employs TRBV5-1 and TRBJ1-5, with 7 positions matching TRBD1. CDR1 and CDR2 (germline): SGHRS, YFSETQ. CDR3 length equals 14 residues. J gave up 3 bases and V 4 bases, and 4 bases lay outside the gene matches. DNA of the CDR3: TGCGCCAGCAGCATAGGGGGCCCCAATCAGCCCCAGCATTTT. Translating gives CASSIGGPNQPQHF.

The chain uses TRBV19 and TRBJ2-7; D may be TRBD2 (5 bases). CDR3 length: 15 residues. The germline V gene encodes CDR1 LNHDA and CDR2 SQIVND (reference sequence). The germline V and J ends were trimmed by 0 bases and 1 base, with 10 bases remaining between them. CDR3 sequence (DNA): TGTGCCAGTAGTATAGATCCCGGACTTTCCTACGAGCAGTACTTC. Its translation is CASSIDPGLSYEQYF.

The gene calls are TRBV6-5 and TRBJ2-1; D gene unclear. Germline-derived CDR1 and CDR2 are MNHEY and SVGAGI. Trimming took 2 bases from V and 6 from J, leaving 8 bases between them. The CDR3 totals 13 residues. The CDR3 loop is CASSYENFNEQFF. CDR3 nucleotide sequence: TGTGCCAGCAGTTACGAGAATTTCAATGAGCAGTTCTTC.

The chain combines TRBV29-1 with TRBJ1-3; 7 nucleotides match TRBD1. The CDR3 spans 13 residues. Germline CDR1 reads SQVTM; CDR2 reads ANQGSEA. V was pared by 4 bases and J by 2 bases, with 2 bases of the junction left unmatched. The CDR3 nucleotides are TGCAGCGTTGGGGACAGCGCTGGAAACACCATATATTTT. It specifies CSVGDSAGNTIYF.

This clone was recorded a few times. The rearrangement uses TRBV7-9 and TRBJ2-7; no firm D call. The ends were cut back, 0 bases at V and 1 base at J, with 13 bases in the middle. The CDR3 consists of 16 residues. Germline V gene data show CDR1 as SEHNR and CDR2 as FQNEAQ (reference sequence). The CDR3 sequence: CASSLALGLKSYEQYF. Here the CDR3 DNA reads TGTGCCAGCAGCTTAGCGTTGGGTTTGAAGTCCTACGAGCAGTACTTC.